This is a list of T cell receptor beta chains from one sample in a study of MAIT cells during Salmonella Paratyphi A infection. TCRdb recomputed calls from the 5' RACE reads with MiXCR, one row per CDR3 protein. The sample records about a thousand distinct CDR3 sequences, around 23% being singletons. This specimen was MAIT cells from blood, taken at the first sampling point of the challenge study. These receptors all stem from a person between 18 and 69 years old who was deliberately infected with Salmonella Paratyphi A in a paratyphoid fever challenge study. CDR3s include the opening cysteine and the closing phenylalanine or tryptophan. D genes are given only for firm matches. Where a row states a size, it is once, few, many or the class of an expanded clone; other rows omit it.

V gene: TRBV6-4; clone size: -; D gene: TRBD2; J gene: TRBJ2-1; CDR3 protein: CASSDGTSGGSPYNEQFF; CDR3 DNA: TGTGCCAGCAGTGACGGGACTAGCGGGGGGTCCCCCTACAATGAGCAGTTCTTC
V gene: TRBV20-1; clone size: medium-sized; D gene: TRBD2; J gene: TRBJ2-7; CDR3 protein: CSAKREGGSPEFEQYF; CDR3 DNA: TGCAGTGCGAAGCGGGAGGGTGGATCCCCGGAGTTCGAGCAGTACTTC
V gene: TRBV6-2/TRBV6-3; clone size: few; D gene: -; J gene: TRBJ2-2; CDR3 protein: CASSYRLGELFF; CDR3 DNA: TGTGCCAGCAGTTACCGATTGGGGGAGCTGTTTTTT
V gene: TRBV4-3; clone size: medium-sized; D gene: TRBD2; J gene: TRBJ2-7; CDR3 protein: CASSSGLAGPYEQYF; CDR3 DNA: TGCGCCAGCAGCTCCGGACTAGCGGGTCCCTACGAGCAGTACTTC
V gene: TRBV6-4; clone size: -; D gene: TRBD1; J gene: TRBJ2-3; CDR3 protein: CASSDGTGDTDTQYF; CDR3 DNA: TGTGCCAGCAGTGACGGGACAGGGGACACAGATACGCAGTATTTT
V gene: TRBV6-4; clone size: -; D gene: TRBD1; J gene: TRBJ2-3; CDR3 protein: CASSDTGQGTDTQYF; CDR3 DNA: TGTGCCAGCAGTGACACTGGACAGGGGACAGATACGCAGTATTTT
V gene: TRBV3-1; clone size: -; D gene: TRBD1; J gene: TRBJ2-3; CDR3 protein: CERSRDRGHSTDTQYF; CDR3 DNA: TGTGAAAGAAGCAGGGACAGGGGGCATAGCACAGATACGCAGTATTTT
V gene: TRBV4-3; clone size: -; D gene: TRBD2; J gene: TRBJ2-7; CDR3 protein: CASSQGLAGAYDQYF; CDR3 DNA: TGCGCCAGCAGCCAGGGACTAGCGGGAGCCTACGATCAGTACTTC
V gene: TRBV25-1; clone size: few; D gene: -; J gene: TRBJ2-7; CDR3 protein: CASSAGQSDYGEQYF; CDR3 DNA: TGTGCCAGCAGTGCAGGACAGAGCGATTACGGGGAGCAGTACTTC
V gene: TRBV12-3/TRBV12-4; clone size: medium-sized; D gene: TRBD2; J gene: TRBJ2-7; CDR3 protein: CASRRGLRERADEQYF; CDR3 DNA: TGTGCCAGCAGGCGGGGGTTGCGGGAGCGGGCGGACGAGCAGTACTTC
V gene: TRBV6-1; clone size: -; D gene: -; J gene: TRBJ1-5; CDR3 protein: CASRLGTFGNQPQHF; CDR3 DNA: TGTGCCAGCAGGTTAGGGACTTTTGGAAATCAGCCCCAGCATTTT
V gene: TRBV6-2/TRBV6-3; clone size: -; D gene: -; J gene: TRBJ2-2; CDR3 protein: CASSYGGDTGELFF; CDR3 DNA: TGTGCCAGCAGTTACGGTGGGGACACCGGGGAGCTGTTTTTT
V gene: TRBV20-1; clone size: -; D gene: -; J gene: TRBJ2-1; CDR3 protein: CSARDTFEYNEQFF; CDR3 DNA: TGCAGTGCTAGAGATACGTTCGAGTACAATGAGCAGTTCTTC
V gene: TRBV7-3; clone size: -; D gene: TRBD2; J gene: TRBJ2-1; CDR3 protein: CASSLTRAAGGAGQFF; CDR3 DNA: TGTGCCAGCAGCTTAACGCGAGCCGCGGGGGGCGCGGGGCAGTTCTTC
V gene: TRBV6-2/TRBV6-3; clone size: few; D gene: -; J gene: TRBJ2-5; CDR3 protein: CASTGEPQETQYF; CDR3 DNA: TGTGCCAGCACCGGGGAGCCGCAAGAGACCCAGTACTTC
V gene: TRBV7-9; clone size: few; D gene: -; J gene: TRBJ1-1; CDR3 protein: CASSHQTTEAFF; CDR3 DNA: TGTGCCAGCAGCCACCAGACCACTGAAGCTTTCTTT
V gene: TRBV20-1; clone size: few; D gene: -; J gene: TRBJ2-7; CDR3 protein: CSAHTGTEPYEQYF; CDR3 DNA: TGCAGTGCTCATACCGGGACTGAGCCCTACGAGCAGTACTTC
V gene: TRBV6-4; clone size: few; D gene: TRBD2; J gene: TRBJ2-1; CDR3 protein: CASSDSLAGGNEQFF; CDR3 DNA: TGTGCCAGCAGTGACTCACTAGCGGGGGGGAATGAGCAGTTCTTC
V gene: TRBV20-1; clone size: few; D gene: TRBD2; J gene: TRBJ2-7; CDR3 protein: CSARSQLAGDLEQYF; CDR3 DNA: TGCAGTGCTAGATCCCAACTAGCGGGAGACCTCGAGCAGTACTTC
V gene: TRBV7-2; clone size: few; D gene: -; J gene: TRBJ2-7; CDR3 protein: CASSLGGGFYEQYF; CDR3 DNA: TGTGCCAGCAGCTTAGGCGGAGGGTTCTACGAGCAGTACTTC
V gene: TRBV20-1; clone size: medium-sized; D gene: -; J gene: TRBJ2-1; CDR3 protein: CSTRRGDNEQFF; CDR3 DNA: TGCAGTACTCGGCGGGGAGACAATGAGCAGTTCTTC
V gene: TRBV20-1; clone size: -; D gene: -; J gene: TRBJ2-7; CDR3 protein: CSARSRNDYEQYF; CDR3 DNA: TGCAGTGCTAGAAGTCGGAACGACTACGAGCAGTACTTC
V gene: TRBV5-4; clone size: few; D gene: -; J gene: TRBJ1-5; CDR3 protein: CASRPGPNSNQPQHF; CDR3 DNA: TGTGCCAGCAGGCCGGGACCGAATAGCAATCAGCCCCAGCATTTT
V gene: TRBV3-1; clone size: few; D gene: TRBD2; J gene: TRBJ2-1; CDR3 protein: CASSPTWGSGGVEQFF; CDR3 DNA: TGTGCCAGCAGCCCCACGTGGGGTAGCGGGGGGGTTGAGCAGTTCTTC
V gene: TRBV20-1; clone size: -; D gene: TRBD1; J gene: TRBJ2-7; CDR3 protein: CSADRDRGLEQYF; CDR3 DNA: TGCAGTGCAGACCGGGACAGGGGTCTCGAGCAGTACTTC
V gene: TRBV20-1; clone size: medium-sized; D gene: -; J gene: TRBJ2-5; CDR3 protein: CSAREEGGWAETQYF; CDR3 DNA: TGCAGTGCTAGAGAAGAGGGGGGGTGGGCAGAGACCCAGTACTTC
V gene: TRBV6-2/TRBV6-3; clone size: few; D gene: TRBD1; J gene: TRBJ2-1; CDR3 protein: CASEKGGEAYNEQFF; CDR3 DNA: TGTGCCAGCGAAAAAGGGGGCGAAGCCTACAATGAGCAGTTCTTC
V gene: TRBV7-6; clone size: few; D gene: -; J gene: TRBJ1-1; CDR3 protein: CASRPGGAEAFF; CDR3 DNA: TGTGCCAGCAGGCCAGGCGGGGCTGAAGCTTTCTTT
V gene: TRBV27; clone size: few; D gene: -; J gene: TRBJ2-1; CDR3 protein: CASSLYGEQFF; CDR3 DNA: TGTGCCAGCAGTTTATATGGTGAGCAGTTCTTC
V gene: TRBV6-1; clone size: few; D gene: -; J gene: TRBJ1-2; CDR3 protein: CASSEWTTDSYGYTF; CDR3 DNA: TGTGCCAGCAGTGAATGGACGACAGACTCTTATGGCTACACCTTC
V gene: TRBV20-1; clone size: medium-sized; D gene: TRBD1; J gene: TRBJ1-5; CDR3 protein: CSARVGTENQPQHF; CDR3 DNA: TGCAGTGCTAGAGTTGGGACAGAAAATCAGCCCCAGCATTTT
V gene: TRBV20-1; clone size: -; D gene: TRBD2; J gene: TRBJ2-5; CDR3 protein: CSARGGGGWETQYF; CDR3 DNA: TGCAGTGCTAGAGGTGGGGGAGGGTGGGAGACCCAGTACTTC
V gene: TRBV6-2/TRBV6-3; clone size: large; D gene: -; J gene: TRBJ2-1; CDR3 protein: CASSATERNEQFF; CDR3 DNA: TGTGCCAGCAGTGCAACCGAGAGGAATGAGCAGTTCTTC